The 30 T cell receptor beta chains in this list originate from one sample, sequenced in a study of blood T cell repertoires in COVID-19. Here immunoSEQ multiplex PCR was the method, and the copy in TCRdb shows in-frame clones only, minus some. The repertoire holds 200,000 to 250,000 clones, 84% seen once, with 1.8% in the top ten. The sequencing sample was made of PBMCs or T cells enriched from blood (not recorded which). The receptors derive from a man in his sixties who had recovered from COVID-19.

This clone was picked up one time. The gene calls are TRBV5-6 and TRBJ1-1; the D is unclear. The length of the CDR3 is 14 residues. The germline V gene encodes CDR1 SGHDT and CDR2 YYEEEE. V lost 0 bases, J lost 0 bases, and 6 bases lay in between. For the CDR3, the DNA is TGTGCCAGCAGCTTGGTTCATGTGAACACTGAAGCTTTCTTT. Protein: CASSLVHVNTEAFF. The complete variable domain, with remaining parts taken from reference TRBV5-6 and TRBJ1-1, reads DAGVTQSPTHLIKTRGQQVTLRCSPKSGHDTVSWYQQALGQGPQFIFQYYEEEERQRGNFPDRFSGHQFPNYSSELNVNALLLGDSALYLCASSLVHVNTEAFFGQGTRLTVV.

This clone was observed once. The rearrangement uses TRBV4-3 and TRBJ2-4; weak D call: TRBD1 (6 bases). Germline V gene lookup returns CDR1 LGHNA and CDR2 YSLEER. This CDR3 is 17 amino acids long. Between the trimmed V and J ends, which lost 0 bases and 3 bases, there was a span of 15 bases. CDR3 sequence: CASSQDGWGPSKNIQYF. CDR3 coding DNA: TGCGCCAGCAGCCAAGACGGATGGGGGCCAAGCAAAAACATTCAGTACTTC.

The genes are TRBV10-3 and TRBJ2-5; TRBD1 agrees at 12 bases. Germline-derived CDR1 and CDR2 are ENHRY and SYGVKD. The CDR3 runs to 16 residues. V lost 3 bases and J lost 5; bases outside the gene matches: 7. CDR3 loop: CAISDRDRGLQETQYF. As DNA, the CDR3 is TGTGCCATCAGTGACAGGGACAGGGGGCTCCAGGAGACCCAGTACTTC.

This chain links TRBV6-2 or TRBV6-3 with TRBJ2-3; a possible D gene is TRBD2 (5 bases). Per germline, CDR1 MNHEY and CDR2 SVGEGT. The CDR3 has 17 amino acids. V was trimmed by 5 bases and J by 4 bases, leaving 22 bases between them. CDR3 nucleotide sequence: TGTGCCAGCAGTCGCCGTATAGACGGAAACGGGGCAGATACGCAGTATTTT. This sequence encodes CASSRRIDGNGADTQYF.

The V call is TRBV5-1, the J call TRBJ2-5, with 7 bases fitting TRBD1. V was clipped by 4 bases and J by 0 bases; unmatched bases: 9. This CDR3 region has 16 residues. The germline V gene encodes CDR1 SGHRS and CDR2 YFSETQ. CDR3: CASSDKGAGYQETQYF. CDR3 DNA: TGCGCCAGCAGCGATAAGGGGGCTGGGTACCAAGAGACCCAGTACTTC.

The CDR3 sequence: CASSSDTPNEKLFF. The DNA of the CDR3 is TGCGCCAGCAGCTCGGACACCCCTAATGAAAAACTGTTTTTT. This chain links TRBV5-1 with TRBJ1-4; a weak D match, TRBD1 (5 bases). The germline gives CDR1 SGHRS, CDR2 YFSETQ. The CDR3 contains 14 residues. V was clipped by 3 bases and J by 3 bases, with 9 bases between them.

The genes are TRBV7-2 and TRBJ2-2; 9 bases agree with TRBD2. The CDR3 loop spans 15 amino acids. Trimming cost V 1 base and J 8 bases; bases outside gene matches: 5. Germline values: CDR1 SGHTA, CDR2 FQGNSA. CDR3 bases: TGTGCCAGCAGCTTAGAATCCCTAGCGGGGGGGGAGCTGTTTTTT. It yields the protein CASSLESLAGGELFF.

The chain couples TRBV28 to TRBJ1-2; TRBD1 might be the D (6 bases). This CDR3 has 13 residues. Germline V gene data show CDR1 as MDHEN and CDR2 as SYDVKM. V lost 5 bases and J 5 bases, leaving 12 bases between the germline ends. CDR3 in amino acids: CASSLRTAYGYTF. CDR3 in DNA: TGTGCCAGCAGTCTTAGGACAGCATATGGCTACACCTTC.

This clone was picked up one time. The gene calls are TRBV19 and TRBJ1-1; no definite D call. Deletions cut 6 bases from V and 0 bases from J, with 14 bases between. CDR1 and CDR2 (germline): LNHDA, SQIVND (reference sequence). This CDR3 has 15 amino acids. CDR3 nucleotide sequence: TGTGCCAGTAGCCCCCGGAGAGAGATGAACACTGAAGCTTTCTTT. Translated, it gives CASSPRREMNTEAFF.

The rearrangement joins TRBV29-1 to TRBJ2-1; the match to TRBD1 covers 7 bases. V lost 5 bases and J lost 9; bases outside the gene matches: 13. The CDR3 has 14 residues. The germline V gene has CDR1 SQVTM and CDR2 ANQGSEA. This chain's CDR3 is CSVTGERQVGEQFF. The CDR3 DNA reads TGCAGCGTTACAGGGGAAAGGCAGGTCGGTGAGCAGTTCTTC.

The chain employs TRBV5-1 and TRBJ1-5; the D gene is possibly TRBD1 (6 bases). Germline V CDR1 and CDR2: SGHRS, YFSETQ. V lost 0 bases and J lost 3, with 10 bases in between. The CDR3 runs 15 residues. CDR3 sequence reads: CASSLGGQINQPQHF. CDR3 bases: TGCGCCAGCAGCTTGGGGGGACAAATCAATCAGCCCCAGCATTTT.

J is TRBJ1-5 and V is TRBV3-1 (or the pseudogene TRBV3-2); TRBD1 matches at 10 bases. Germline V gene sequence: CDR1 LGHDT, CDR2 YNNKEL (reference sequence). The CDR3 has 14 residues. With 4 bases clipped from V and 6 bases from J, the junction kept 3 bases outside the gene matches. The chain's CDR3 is CASSPDRGIQPQHF. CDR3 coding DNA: TGTGCCAGCAGCCCGGACAGGGGGATTCAGCCCCAGCATTTT.

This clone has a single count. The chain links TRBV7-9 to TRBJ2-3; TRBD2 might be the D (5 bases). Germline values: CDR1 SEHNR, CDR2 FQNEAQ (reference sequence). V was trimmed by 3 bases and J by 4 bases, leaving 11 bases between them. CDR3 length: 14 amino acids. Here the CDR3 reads CASSLGSRADTQYF. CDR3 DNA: TGTGCCAGCAGCTTGGGGAGCCGGGCAGATACGCAGTATTTT.

In DNA form, the CDR3 reads TGTGCCAGTAGTTATAGACAGGGGTCCGGCACCGGGGAGCTGTTTTTT. It is translated as CASSYRQGSGTGELFF. V and J are TRBV19 and TRBJ2-2, with TRBD1 matching over 8 bases. The CDR3 consists of 16 residues. Germline trimming cut 5 bases from V and 4 bases from J; bases unmatched to any gene: 9. Germline values: CDR1 LNHDA, CDR2 SQIVND (reference sequence).

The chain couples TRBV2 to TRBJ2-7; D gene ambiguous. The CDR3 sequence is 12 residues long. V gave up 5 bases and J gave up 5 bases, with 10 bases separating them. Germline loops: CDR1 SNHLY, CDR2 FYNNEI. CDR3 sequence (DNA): TGTGCCAGCAGTTTGAGTTCCCACGAGCAGTACTTC. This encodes CASSLSSHEQYF.

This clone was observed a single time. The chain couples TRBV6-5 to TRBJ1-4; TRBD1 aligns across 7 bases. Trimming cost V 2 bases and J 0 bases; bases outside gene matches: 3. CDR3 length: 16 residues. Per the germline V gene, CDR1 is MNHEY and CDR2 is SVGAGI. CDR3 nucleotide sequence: TGTGCCAGCAGTTACGGACAGGTGACAACTAATGAAAAACTGTTTTTT. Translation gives CASSYGQVTTNEKLFF.

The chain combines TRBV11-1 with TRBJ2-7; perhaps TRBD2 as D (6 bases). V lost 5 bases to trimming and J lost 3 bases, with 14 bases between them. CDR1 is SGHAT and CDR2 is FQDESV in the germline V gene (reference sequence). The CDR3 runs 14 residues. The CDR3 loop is CASSLRGNYYEQYF. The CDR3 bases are TGTGCCAGCAGCCTCCGCGGGAACTACTACGAGCAGTACTTC.

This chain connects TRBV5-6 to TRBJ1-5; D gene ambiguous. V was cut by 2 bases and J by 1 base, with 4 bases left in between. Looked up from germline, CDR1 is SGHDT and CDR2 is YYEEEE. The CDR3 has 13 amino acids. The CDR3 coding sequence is TGTGCCAGCAGCTTTTCGAGCAATCAGCCCCAGCATTTT. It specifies CASSFSSNQPQHF.

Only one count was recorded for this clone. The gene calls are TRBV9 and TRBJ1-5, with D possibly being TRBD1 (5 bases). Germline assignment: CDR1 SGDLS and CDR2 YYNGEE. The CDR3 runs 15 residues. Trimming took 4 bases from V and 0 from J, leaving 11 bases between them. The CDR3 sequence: CASSPSGGSNQPQHF. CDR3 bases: TGTGCCAGCAGCCCGTCGGGGGGTAGCAATCAGCCCCAGCATTTT.

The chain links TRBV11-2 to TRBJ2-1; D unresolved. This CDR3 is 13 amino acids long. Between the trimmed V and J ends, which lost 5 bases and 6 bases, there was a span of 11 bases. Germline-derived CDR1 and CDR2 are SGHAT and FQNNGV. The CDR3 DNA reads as TGTGCCAGCAGCACCCTCGGGTCCAATGAGCAGTTCTTC. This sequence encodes CASSTLGSNEQFF. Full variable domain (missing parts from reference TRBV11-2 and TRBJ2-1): EAGVAQSPRYKIIEKRQSVAFWCNPISGHATLYWYQQILGQGPKLLIQFQNNGVVDDSQLPKDRFSAERLKGVDSTLKIQPAKLEDSAVYLCASSTLGSNEQFFGPGTRLTVL.

CDR3: CASSLGQGLFKMNTEAFF. Here the CDR3 DNA reads TGTGCCAGCAGCTTGGGACAGGGCCTCTTTAAAATGAACACTGAAGCTTTCTTT. V usage is TRBV11-3 and J usage is TRBJ1-1, with 9 bases matching TRBD1. CDR3 length: 18 amino acids. J gave up 0 bases and V 3 bases, and 11 bases lay outside the gene matches. CDR1 SGHNT and CDR2 YENEEA come from the germline V gene.

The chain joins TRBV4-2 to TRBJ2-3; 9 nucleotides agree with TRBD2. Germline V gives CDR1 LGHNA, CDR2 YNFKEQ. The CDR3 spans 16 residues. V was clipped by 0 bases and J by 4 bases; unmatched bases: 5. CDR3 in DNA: TGTGCCAGCAGCCAAGATGCTAGCGGGGAGGCAGATACGCAGTATTTT. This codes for CASSQDASGEADTQYF.

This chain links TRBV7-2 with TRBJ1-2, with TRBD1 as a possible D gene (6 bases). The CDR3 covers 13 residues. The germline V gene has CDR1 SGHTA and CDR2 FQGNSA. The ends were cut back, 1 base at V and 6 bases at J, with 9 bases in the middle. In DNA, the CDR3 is TGTGCCAGCAGCTTAGGGACAGCTCATGGCTACACCTTC. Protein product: CASSLGTAHGYTF.

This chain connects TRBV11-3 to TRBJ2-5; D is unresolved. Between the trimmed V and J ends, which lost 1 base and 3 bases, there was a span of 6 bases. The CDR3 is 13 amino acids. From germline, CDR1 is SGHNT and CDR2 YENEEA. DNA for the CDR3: TGTGCCAGCAGCTTAGGGCAGAAAGAGACCCAGTACTTC. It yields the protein CASSLGQKETQYF.

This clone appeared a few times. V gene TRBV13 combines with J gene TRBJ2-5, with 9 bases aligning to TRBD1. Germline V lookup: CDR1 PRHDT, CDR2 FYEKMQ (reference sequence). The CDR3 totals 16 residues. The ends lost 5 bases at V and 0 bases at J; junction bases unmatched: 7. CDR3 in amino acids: CASSARTGAHQETQYF. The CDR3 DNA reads TGTGCCAGCAGCGCTCGGACAGGGGCCCACCAAGAGACCCAGTACTTC.

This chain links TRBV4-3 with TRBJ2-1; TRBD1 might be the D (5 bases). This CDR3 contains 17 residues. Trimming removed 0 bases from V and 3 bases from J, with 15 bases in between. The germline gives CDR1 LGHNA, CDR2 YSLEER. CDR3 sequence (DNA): TGCGCCAGCAGCCAAGATTTGGGGCCGGGCGTCTACAATGAGCAGTTCTTC. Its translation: CASSQDLGPGVYNEQFF.

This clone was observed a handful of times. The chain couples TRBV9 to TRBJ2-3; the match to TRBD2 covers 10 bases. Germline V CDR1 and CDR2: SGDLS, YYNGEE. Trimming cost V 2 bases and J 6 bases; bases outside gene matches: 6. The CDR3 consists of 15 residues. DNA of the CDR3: TGTGCCAGCAGCGTTCGAGCGGGGGGGCTGGATACGCAGTATTTT. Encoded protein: CASSVRAGGLDTQYF.

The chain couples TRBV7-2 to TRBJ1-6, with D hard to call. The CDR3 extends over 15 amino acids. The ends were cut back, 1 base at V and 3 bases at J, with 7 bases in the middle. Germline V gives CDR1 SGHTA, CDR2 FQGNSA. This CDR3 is CASSLDPGYNSPLHF. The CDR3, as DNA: TGTGCCAGCAGCTTAGATCCGGGCTATAATTCACCCCTCCACTTT.

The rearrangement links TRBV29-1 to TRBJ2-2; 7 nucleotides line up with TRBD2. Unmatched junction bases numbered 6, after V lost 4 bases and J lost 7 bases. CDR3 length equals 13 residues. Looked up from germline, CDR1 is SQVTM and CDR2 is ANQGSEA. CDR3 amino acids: CSVARTGGGELFF. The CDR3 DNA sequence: TGCAGCGTTGCCCGGACGGGGGGCGGGGAGCTGTTTTTT.

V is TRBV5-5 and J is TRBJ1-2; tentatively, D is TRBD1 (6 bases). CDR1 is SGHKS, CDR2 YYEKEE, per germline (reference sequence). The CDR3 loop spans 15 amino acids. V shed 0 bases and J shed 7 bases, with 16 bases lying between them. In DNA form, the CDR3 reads TGTGCCAGCAGCTTGGTGGGAGGGGGGATAGGTGGCTACACCTTC. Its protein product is CASSLVGGGIGGYTF.